The 8 T cell receptor beta chains presented below share a single source sample, sequenced in a study of a mutant IDH1 vaccine in newly diagnosed glioma (dated by TCRdb to the early 2020s). The time point tag for this specimen amounts to: week 5, during vaccination. A 20-mer mutant IDH1 peptide at 300 micrograms in Montanide made up each vaccine dose, which was injected subcutaneously together with topical imiquimod. For these TCRs, the target antigens are not known. Library creation used the immunoSEQ multiplex PCR assay. The table comes from immuneACCESS by way of TCRdb, which keeps in-frame sequences with V and J called. Part of the clones is missing from these tables; in studies checked, under half for an unresolved V gene and the rest for unknown reasons. Present in this sample are tens of thousands of clones, roughly 83% of which were seen just once. The ten largest clones capture more than 20% of the sample.

The input for sequencing was PBMCs, taken from a glioma patient whose treatment included an IDH1 peptide vaccine. The receptors here all came from a man younger than 40 with glioma.

This chain joins TRBV6-5 and TRBJ1-1, with 7 nucleotides matching TRBD1. The CDR3 length is 11 residues. Germline CDR1 and CDR2: MNHEY and SVGAGI. The V gene end was trimmed by 6 bases and the J gene end by 6 bases; junction bases not matched to a gene: 1. CDR3 in amino acids: CASSQGAEAFF. For the CDR3, the DNA is TGTGCCAGCAGCCAGGGGGCTGAAGCTTTCTTT.

The chain employs TRBV15 and TRBJ1-1; D is unresolved. The CDR3 has 12 amino acids. Germline CDR1 and CDR2: LNHNV and YYDKDF (reference sequence). V was clipped by 0 bases and J by 11 bases, with 10 bases between them. CDR3 DNA sequence: TGTGCCACCAGCAGAGATCAGATAGTTGCTTTCTTT. Protein sequence: CATSRDQIVAFF.

J is TRBJ2-7 and V is TRBV5-1, with 15 bases fitting TRBD2. Looked up from germline, CDR1 is SGHRS and CDR2 is YFSETQ. V gave up 4 bases and J gave up 1 base; unmatched junction bases: 6. This CDR3 has 17 residues. As DNA, the CDR3 is TGCGCCAGCAGCGCGGGACTAGCGGGGGGTTTTTCCTACGAGCAGTACTTC. Translated: CASSAGLAGGFSYEQYF. Variable domain in full (rest from reference TRBV5-1 and TRBJ2-7): KAGVTQTPRYLIKTRGQQVTLSCSPISGHRSVSWYQQTPGQGLQFLFEYFSETQRNKGNFPGRFSGRQFSNSRSEMNVSTLELGDSALYLCASSAGLAGGFSYEQYFGPGTRLTVT.

V gene TRBV28 combines with J gene TRBJ2-7; D unresolved. V lost 5 bases, J lost 5 bases, and 19 bases lay in between. There are 15 residues in the CDR3. CDR1 and CDR2 from the germline V gene are MDHEN and SYDVKM. CDR3 DNA: TGTGCCAGCAGTCCGCCTCGATTGGTAGTCCACGAGCAGTACTTC. Translation: CASSPPRLVVHEQYF. Full variable domain (missing parts from reference TRBV28 and TRBJ2-7): DVKVTQSSRYLVKRTGEKVFLECVQDMDHENMFWYRQDPGLGLRLIYFSYDVKMKEKGDIPEGYSVSREKKERFSLILESASTNQTSMYLCASSPPRLVVHEQYFGPGTRLTVT.

This clone was seen once. The chain carries TRBV11-2 and TRBJ1-1, with a possible D match to TRBD1 (6 bases). CDR3 length equals 15 residues. V dropped 1 base and J dropped 1 base, with 10 bases sitting between them. Germline CDR1 is SGHAT and CDR2 is FQNNGV. The CDR3: CASSLGGGGNTEAFF. In DNA form, the CDR3 reads TGTGCCAGCAGCTTAGGAGGAGGGGGGAACACTGAAGCTTTCTTT. Using reference TRBV11-2 and TRBJ1-1 for the parts outside the CDR3, the full variable domain is EAGVAQSPRYKIIEKRQSVAFWCNPISGHATLYWYQQILGQGPKLLIQFQNNGVVDDSQLPKDRFSAERLKGVDSTLKIQPAKLEDSAVYLCASSLGGGGNTEAFFGQGTRLTVV.

This chain uses TRBV19 with TRBJ2-7; D unclear. Germline V lookup: CDR1 LNHDA, CDR2 SQIVND (reference sequence). The CDR3 consists of 16 residues. The V gene lost 1 base and the J gene lost 5 bases, with 18 bases spanning the gap. The CDR3 nucleotides read TGTGCCAGTAGTATAGTTGGAGACACGGTGATTGACGAGCAGTACTTC. As protein: CASSIVGDTVIDEQYF. Filled out from reference TRBV19 and TRBJ2-7, the complete variable domain reads DGGITQSPKYLFRKEGQNVTLSCEQNLNHDAMYWYRQDPGQGLRLIYYSQIVNDFQKGDIAEGYSVSREKKESFPLTVTSAQKNPTAFYLCASSIVGDTVIDEQYFGPGTRLTVT.

The V and J genes are TRBV25-1 and TRBJ2-5, with D perhaps TRBD2 (6 bases). Looked up from germline, CDR1 is MGHDK and CDR2 is SYGVNS. The CDR3 is made up of 14 amino acids. V lost 1 base to trimming and J lost 2 bases, with 8 bases between them. The CDR3 DNA reads TGTGCCAGCAGTGAATGGGCGGGACAAGAGACCCAGTACTTC. Translation gives CASSEWAGQETQYF.

This clone was seen more than once but under ten times. The J gene is TRBJ2-5, the V gene TRBV9; TRBD2 aligns across 11 bases. Germline-derived CDR1 and CDR2 are SGDLS and YYNGEE. V trimming: 0 bases; J trimming: 5 bases; junction bases outside the gene matches: 3. The CDR3 is 15 residues long. CDR3 residues: CASSVGVAGGETQYF. The DNA of the CDR3 is TGTGCCAGCAGCGTAGGAGTAGCGGGGGGGGAGACCCAGTACTTC.